This T cell receptor (beta chain) was found in a study of T cell repertoires in cytomegalovirus infection. For the study at large: CMV infection plus the matching HLA type was flagged by public TCR beta signatures.

One entry per CDR3 protein results from TCRdb running MiXCR on the reads. The top ten hold roughly half of the sample, which has 270,000 or so distinct CDR3 sequences, approximately 15% seen once. The specimen was CD8+ T cells from PBMCs. The TCR was taken from a human donor in good health (CMV status not recorded). Some clones in this sample may be carry-over from other donors' samples.

CDR3 protein: CASSQGRRQPQHF. The CDR3 nucleotides read TGTGCCAGCAGCCAAGGTCGCCGGCAGCCCCAGCATTTT. The V call is TRBV14, the J call TRBJ1-5; no reliable D call. This CDR3 region has 13 residues. Germline V lookup: CDR1 SGHDN, CDR2 FVKESK. Deletions cut 1 base from V and 7 bases from J, with 8 bases between.